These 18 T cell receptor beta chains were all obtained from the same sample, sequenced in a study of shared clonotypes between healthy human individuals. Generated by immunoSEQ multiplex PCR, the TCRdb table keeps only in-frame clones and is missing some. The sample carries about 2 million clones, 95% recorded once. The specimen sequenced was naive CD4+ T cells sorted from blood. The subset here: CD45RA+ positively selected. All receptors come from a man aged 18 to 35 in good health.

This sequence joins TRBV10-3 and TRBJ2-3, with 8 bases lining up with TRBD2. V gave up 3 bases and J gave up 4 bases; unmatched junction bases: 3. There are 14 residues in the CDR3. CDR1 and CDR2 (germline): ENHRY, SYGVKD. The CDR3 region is CAISDGGGPDTQYF. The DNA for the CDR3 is TGTGCCATCAGTGACGGGGGGGGGCCAGATACGCAGTATTTT.

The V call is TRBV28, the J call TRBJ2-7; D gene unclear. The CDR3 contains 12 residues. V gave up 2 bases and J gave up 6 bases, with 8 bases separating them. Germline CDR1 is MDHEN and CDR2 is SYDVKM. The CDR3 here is CASSLMKSEQYF. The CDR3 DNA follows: TGTGCCAGCAGTTTAATGAAGAGCGAGCAGTACTTC.

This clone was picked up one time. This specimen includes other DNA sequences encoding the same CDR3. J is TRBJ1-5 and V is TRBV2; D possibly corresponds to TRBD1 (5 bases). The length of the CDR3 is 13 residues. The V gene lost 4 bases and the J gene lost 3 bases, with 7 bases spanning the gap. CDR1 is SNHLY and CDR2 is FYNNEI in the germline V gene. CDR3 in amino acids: CASSAGLNQPQHF. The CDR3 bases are TGTGCCAGCAGTGCAGGGCTCAATCAGCCCCAGCATTTT.

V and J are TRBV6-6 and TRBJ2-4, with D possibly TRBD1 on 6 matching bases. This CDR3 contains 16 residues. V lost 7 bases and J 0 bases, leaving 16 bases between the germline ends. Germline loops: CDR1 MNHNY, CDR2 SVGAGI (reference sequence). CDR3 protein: CASKVTGMVAKNIQYF. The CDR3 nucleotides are TGTGCCAGCAAGGTAACAGGGATGGTAGCCAAAAACATTCAGTACTTC.

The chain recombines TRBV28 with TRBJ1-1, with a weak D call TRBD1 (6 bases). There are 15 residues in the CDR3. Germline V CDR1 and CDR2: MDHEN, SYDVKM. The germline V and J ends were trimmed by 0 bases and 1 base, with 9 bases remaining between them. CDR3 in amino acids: CASSLWATGNTEAFF. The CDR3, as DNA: TGTGCCAGCAGTTTATGGGCGACAGGGAACACTGAAGCTTTCTTT.

The DNA for the CDR3 is TGTGCCAGCAGCCCCGGGACAGGGGCCTACAATGAGCAGTTCTTC. Protein sequence: CASSPGTGAYNEQFF. The chain employs TRBV7-6 and TRBJ2-1; 10 nucleotides line up with TRBD1. The CDR3 sequence is 15 residues long. With 5 bases clipped from V and 2 bases from J, the junction kept 3 bases outside the gene matches. Germline-derived CDR1 and CDR2 are SGHVS and FNYEAQ.

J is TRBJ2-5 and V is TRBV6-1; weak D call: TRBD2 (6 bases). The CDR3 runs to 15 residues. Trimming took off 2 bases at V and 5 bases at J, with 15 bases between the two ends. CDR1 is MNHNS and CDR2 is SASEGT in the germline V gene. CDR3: CASSETGRREETQYF. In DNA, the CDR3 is TGTGCCAGCAGTGAAACGGGGCGCCGGGAGGAGACCCAGTACTTC.

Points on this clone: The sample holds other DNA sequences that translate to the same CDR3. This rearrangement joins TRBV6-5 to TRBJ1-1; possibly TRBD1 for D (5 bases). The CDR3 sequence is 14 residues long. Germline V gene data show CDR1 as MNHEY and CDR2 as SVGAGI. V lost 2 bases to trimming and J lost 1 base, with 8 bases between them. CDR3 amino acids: CASSYRGWNTEAFF. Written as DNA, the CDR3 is TGTGCCAGCAGTTACAGGGGCTGGAACACTGAAGCTTTCTTT.

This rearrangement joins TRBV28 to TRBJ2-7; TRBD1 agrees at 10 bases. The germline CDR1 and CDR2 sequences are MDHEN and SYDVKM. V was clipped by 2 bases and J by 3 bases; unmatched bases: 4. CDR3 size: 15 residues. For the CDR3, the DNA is TGTGCCAGCAGTTTACCGGGACAGGGGTACTACGAGCAGTACTTC. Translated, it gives CASSLPGQGYYEQYF. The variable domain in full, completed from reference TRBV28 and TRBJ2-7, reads DVKVTQSSRYLVKRTGEKVFLECVQDMDHENMFWYRQDPGLGLRLIYFSYDVKMKEKGDIPEGYSVSREKKERFSLILESASTNQTSMYLCASSLPGQGYYEQYFGPGTRLTVT.

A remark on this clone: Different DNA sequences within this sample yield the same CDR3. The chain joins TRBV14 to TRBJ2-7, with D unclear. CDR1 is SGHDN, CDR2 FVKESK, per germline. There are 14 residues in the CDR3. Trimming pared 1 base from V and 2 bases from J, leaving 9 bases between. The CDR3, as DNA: TGTGCCAGCAGCCAAGTTTACAGTCCCTACGAGCAGTACTTC. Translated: CASSQVYSPYEQYF.

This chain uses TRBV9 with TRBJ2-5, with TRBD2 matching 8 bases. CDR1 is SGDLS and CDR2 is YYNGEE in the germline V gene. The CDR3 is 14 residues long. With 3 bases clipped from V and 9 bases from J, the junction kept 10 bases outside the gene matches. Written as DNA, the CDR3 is TGTGCCAGCAGCGAAGCGGGACTAGGGGAGTCCCAGTACTTC. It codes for CASSEAGLGESQYF.

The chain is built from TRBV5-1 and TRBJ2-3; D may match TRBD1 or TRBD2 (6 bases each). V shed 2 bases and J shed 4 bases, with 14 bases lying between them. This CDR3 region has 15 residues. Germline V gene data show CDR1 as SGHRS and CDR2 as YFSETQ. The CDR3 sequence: CASSLGEGGPDTQYF. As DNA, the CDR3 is TGCGCCAGCAGCTTAGGAGAGGGGGGTCCAGATACGCAGTATTTT.

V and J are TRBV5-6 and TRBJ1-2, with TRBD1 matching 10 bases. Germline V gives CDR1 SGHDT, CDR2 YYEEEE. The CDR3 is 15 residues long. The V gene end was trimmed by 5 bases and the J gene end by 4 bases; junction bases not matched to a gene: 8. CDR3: CASSRDRGQIYGYTF. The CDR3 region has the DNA TGTGCCAGCAGTCGAGACAGGGGGCAGATCTATGGCTACACCTTC.

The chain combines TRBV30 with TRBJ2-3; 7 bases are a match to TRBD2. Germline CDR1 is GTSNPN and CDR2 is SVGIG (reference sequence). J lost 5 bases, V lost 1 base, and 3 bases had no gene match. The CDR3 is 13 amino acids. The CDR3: CAWSGLAKDTQYF. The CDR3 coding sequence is TGTGCCTGGAGTGGACTAGCTAAAGATACGCAGTATTTT.

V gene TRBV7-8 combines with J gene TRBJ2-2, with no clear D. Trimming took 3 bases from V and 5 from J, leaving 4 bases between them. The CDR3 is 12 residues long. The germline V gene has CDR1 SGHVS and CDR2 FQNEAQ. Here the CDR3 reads CASSFQTGELFF. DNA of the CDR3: TGTGCCAGCAGCTTCCAGACCGGGGAGCTGTTTTTT.

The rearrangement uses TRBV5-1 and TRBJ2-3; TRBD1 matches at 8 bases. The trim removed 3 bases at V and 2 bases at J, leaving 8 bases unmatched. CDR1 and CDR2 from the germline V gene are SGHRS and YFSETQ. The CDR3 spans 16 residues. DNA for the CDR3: TGCGCCAGCAGCTCCTTTTTGACAGGGGCCACAGATACGCAGTATTTT. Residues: CASSSFLTGATDTQYF.

In nucleotides, the CDR3 is TGTGCCAGCAGTGAAGGACTCCTTGGGGCTCAGCCCCAGCATTTT. Protein sequence: CASSEGLLGAQPQHF. The V and J genes are TRBV6-1 and TRBJ1-5; D may be TRBD1 (5 bases). Germline values: CDR1 MNHNS, CDR2 SASEGT. The length of the CDR3 is 15 residues. The V end was cut by 1 base, the J end by 6 bases, with 13 bases between.

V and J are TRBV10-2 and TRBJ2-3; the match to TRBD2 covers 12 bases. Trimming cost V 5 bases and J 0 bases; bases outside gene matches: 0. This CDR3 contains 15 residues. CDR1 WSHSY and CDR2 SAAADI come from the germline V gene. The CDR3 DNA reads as TGCGCCAGCAGTACTAGCGGGGGGAGCACAGATACGCAGTATTTT. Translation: CASSTSGGSTDTQYF.